The text below deals with one TCR beta chain. Sequencing used immunoSEQ multiplex PCR; TCRdb keeps in-frame clones, though not all of them. Counted here are 150,000 to 200,000 clones, 81% occurring once; the ten biggest clones make up around 12%. The J segment lost 8 bases and the V segment lost 6 bases, leaving 10 bases of the junction unmatched. The CDR3 contains 15 residues. Germline V lookup: CDR1 MNHEY, CDR2 SVGAGI. The data stem from a study of blood T cell repertoires in COVID-19. This TCR was recovered from a woman older than 75 with COVID-19, enrolled during active disease. Sequencing was performed on peripheral blood. The chain couples TRBV6-5 to TRBJ1-4; 9 bases agree with TRBD1. The CDR3 sequence is CASSYGTGRREKLFF. The DNA for the CDR3 is TGTGCCAGCAGCTACGGGACAGGGAGGCGGGAAAAACTGTTTTTT.